Sequencing of this T cell receptor (beta chain) was carried out in a study of blood T cells in healthy people across ages. With a J-beta primer mix and a sample-barcoded 5' primer, a second PCR ran roughly 7 to 11 cycles. TCRdb processed the 5' RACE reads anew with MiXCR; each CDR3 protein has one entry. The top ten clones hold 20% to 25% of a sample with almost 1 million distinct CDR3 sequences, 51% of them seen once. This TCR was sampled from a woman aged 55-70 years in good health. Sequencing input: blood.

The CDR3: CASSYRAEANYGYTF. Here the CDR3 DNA reads TGTGCCAGCAGTTATAGGGCAGAGGCTAACTATGGCTACACCTTC. The V and J genes are TRBV6-6 and TRBJ1-2; D gene unclear. V lost 3 bases, J lost 0 bases, and 11 bases lay in between. Germline values: CDR1 MNHNY, CDR2 SVGAGI (reference sequence). The CDR3 is made up of 15 amino acids.